Given below is one TCR beta chain in context. Reverse transcription used roughly 0.5 to 1 ug RNA and random hexamers. The authors amplified TCR beta CDR3 across 54 Vbeta and 13 Jbeta using immunoSEQ multiplex PCR. Using its own MiXCR run on the immunoSEQ multiplex PCR reads, TCRdb lists one record per CDR3 protein. The sample comprises some 200,000 distinct CDR3 sequences, around 90% of which are singletons, and roughly 0.087% rests with the top ten. The CDR3 totals 15 residues. The ends lost 8 bases at V and 7 bases at J; junction bases unmatched: 12. This sample is part of a study of CD8 T cells in Susac syndrome. Bulk CD8+ and CD4+ cells came from magnetic negative isolation; CD8+ TEMRA by FACS.

Sequenced sample: CD4+ T cells from PBMCs. This TCR was sampled from a human donor with Susac syndrome. This chain connects TRBV12-3 or TRBV12-4 to TRBJ1-2, with TRBD1 matching over 11 bases. The CDR3 sequence: CASHPDRGRVGGYTF. CDR3 nucleotides: TGTGCCAGCCACCCGGACAGGGGGCGCGTAGGTGGCTACACCTTC.